One and the same sample provided the 5 T cell receptor beta chains below, sequenced in a study of blood T cell repertoires in COVID-19. TCRdb keeps only in-frame clones here, not all; method: immunoSEQ multiplex PCR. The data show 51,000 or so clones, with around 85% seen just once and about 27% held by the top ten. The sequencing input was peripheral blood. These TCRs come from a woman older than 75 with COVID-19, enrolled during active disease.

V is TRBV18 and J is TRBJ1-2; 7 nucleotides match TRBD1. The trim removed 3 bases at V and 8 bases at J, leaving 6 bases unmatched. The germline V gene has CDR1 KGHSH and CDR2 LQKENI. The CDR3 runs 13 residues. CDR3: CASSPDRLWGYTF. Here the CDR3 DNA reads TGTGCCAGCTCACCGGACAGGCTTTGGGGCTACACCTTC.

This chain links TRBV2 with TRBJ2-2; possibly TRBD2 for D (5 bases). The CDR3 is 16 amino acids. The ends were cut back, 6 bases at V and 0 bases at J, with 14 bases in the middle. The germline CDR1 and CDR2 sequences are SNHLY and FYNNEI. CDR3 DNA sequence: TGTGCCAGCAGCAACAATCCGGAGGCGAACACCGGGGAGCTGTTTTTT. Residues: CASSNNPEANTGELFF.

The sample holds a few counts of this clone. This chain uses TRBV18 with TRBJ1-1, with 12 bases that match TRBD1. V lost 4 bases to trimming and J lost 1 base; unmatched junction nucleotides: 4. The CDR3 extends over 16 amino acids. Per germline, CDR1 KGHSH and CDR2 LQKENI. In DNA form, the CDR3 reads TGTGCCAGCTCACTGGGACAGGGGGCCTCGAACACTGAAGCTTTCTTT. Its protein is CASSLGQGASNTEAFF.

The chain employs TRBV11-2 and TRBJ2-3; 16 bases fit TRBD2. This CDR3 is built from 19 residues. Germline assignment: CDR1 SGHAT and CDR2 FQNNGV. The junction had 8 bases not matched to a gene; V was cut back by 0 bases and J by 5 bases. CDR3 amino acids: CASSLEWGTSGRGRDTQYF. In DNA form, the CDR3 reads TGTGCCAGCAGCTTAGAATGGGGGACTAGCGGGAGGGGGAGAGATACGCAGTATTTT.

In its sample, this clone was seen once. The rearrangement links TRBV18 to TRBJ1-1; 9 positions match TRBD1. The CDR3 has 17 amino acids. Per the germline V gene, CDR1 is KGHSH and CDR2 is LQKENI. After removal of 3 bases from V and 7 bases from J, the junction contained 15 bases not matched to a gene. The chain's CDR3 is CASSPQTGGLNSYEAFF. The CDR3, as DNA: TGTGCCAGCTCACCGCAAACAGGGGGCCTTAACTCATATGAAGCTTTCTTT.